The table lists the clone carrying this TCR beta chain with a count of one. This sample was included in a study of blood T cell repertoires in COVID-19. Turning to the study itself: Sites in the United States, Italy and Spain provided acute and convalescent COVID-19 samples. Sample material is recorded as cDNA or gDNA derived from T cells, B-cell-depleted T cells, or PBMCs.

Sequencing was performed with immunoSEQ multiplex PCR; in TCRdb, only in-frame clones are kept and a portion is missing. The table shows a few hundred thousand clones, with about nine tenths occurring only once. Seattle researchers signed up patients amid active infection and tracked them longitudinally. Sequencing was done on a sample of peripheral blood. The clonotype originates from a person in their late teens or twenties with COVID-19, enrolled during active disease.

CDR3 DNA sequence: TGTGCCAGCAGCTTCTCTAGCGGAGGGGACTCCTACAATGAGCAGTTCTTC. Translation: CASSFSSGGDSYNEQFF. J is TRBJ2-1 and V is TRBV7-2; 7 bases fit TRBD2. The CDR3 runs to 17 residues. Germline V gives CDR1 SGHTA, CDR2 FQGNSA. Trimming cost V 3 bases and J 0 bases; bases outside gene matches: 8.